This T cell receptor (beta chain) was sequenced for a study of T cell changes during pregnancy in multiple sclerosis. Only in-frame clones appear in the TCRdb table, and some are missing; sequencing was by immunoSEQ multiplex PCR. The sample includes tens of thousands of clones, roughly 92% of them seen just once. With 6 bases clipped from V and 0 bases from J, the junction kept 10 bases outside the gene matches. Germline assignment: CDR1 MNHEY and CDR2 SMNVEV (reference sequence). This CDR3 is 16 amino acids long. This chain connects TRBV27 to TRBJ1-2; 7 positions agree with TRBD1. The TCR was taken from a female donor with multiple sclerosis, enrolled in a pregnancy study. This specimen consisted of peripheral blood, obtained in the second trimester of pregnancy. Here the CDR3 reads CASSEGQTDANYGYTF. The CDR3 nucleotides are TGTGCCAGCAGCGAGGGACAGACCGACGCTAACTATGGCTACACCTTC.